These 20 T cell receptor beta chains were all obtained from the same sample, sequenced in a study of blood T cell repertoires in COVID-19. Measured with immunoSEQ multiplex PCR; TCRdb has only the in-frame clones, and not every one. The sample comprises roughly 250,000 clones, roughly 79% of which are singletons, and over 2.5% rests with the top ten. The sequencing sample was made of peripheral blood. The receptors stem from a woman aged 55-75 years with active or convalescent COVID-19.

The chain joins TRBV2 to TRBJ2-3; TRBD2 agrees at 10 bases. V lost 0 bases to trimming and J lost 4 bases; unmatched junction nucleotides: 10. Per the germline V gene, CDR1 is SNHLY and CDR2 is FYNNEI. This CDR3 is 18 amino acids long. CDR3 DNA sequence: TGTGCCAGCAGTGAAGCGCTTCGAACTAGCGGGGAGGCAGATACGCAGTATTTT. It specifies CASSEALRTSGEADTQYF.

The DNA of the CDR3 is TGTGCCAGCAGCCAAGAAATCCAGGGCTTACAAGAGACCCAGTACTTC. Translation gives CASSQEIQGLQETQYF. The chain joins TRBV4-2 to TRBJ2-5; D is possibly TRBD1 (5 bases). Trimming took 0 bases from V and 2 from J, leaving 13 bases between them. Per the germline V gene, CDR1 is LGHNA and CDR2 is YNFKEQ. CDR3 length equals 16 residues.

The chain combines TRBV29-1 with TRBJ2-7; D ambiguous. Trimming shortened V by 4 bases and J by 6 bases, and 19 bases separated the two germline ends. CDR3 size: 14 residues. CDR1 and CDR2 from the germline V gene are SQVTM and ANQGSEA. Here the CDR3 DNA reads TGCAGCGTTGCGCTCGGCACGGCGGCTGGCGAGCAGTACTTC. It encodes CSVALGTAAGEQYF.

This chain joins TRBV28 and TRBJ2-4; 7 nucleotides line up with TRBD1. The CDR3 has 16 amino acids. Looked up from germline, CDR1 is MDHEN and CDR2 is SYDVKM. Unmatched junction bases numbered 4, after V lost 1 base and J lost 1 base. CDR3 nucleotides: TGTGCCAGCAGTTTATCTCTGGGACAGGCCAAAAACATTCAGTACTTC. This translates into CASSLSLGQAKNIQYF.

As to this clone: Germline and junction disagree at one end, which may indicate a read error. The chain recombines TRBV12-3 or TRBV12-4 with TRBJ1-2; 10 nucleotides align to TRBD1. This CDR3 spans 13 amino acids. CDR3 residues: CASSHDRGRELSF. The CDR3 coding sequence is TGTGCCAGCAGTCATGACAGGGGGCGCGAACTCTCCTTC.

The rearrangement joins TRBV27 to TRBJ2-5; weak D call: TRBD2 (7 bases). The CDR3 consists of 17 residues. The V end was cut by 4 bases, the J end by 5 bases, with 23 bases between. Per germline, CDR1 MNHEY and CDR2 SMNVEV (reference sequence). The CDR3 DNA sequence: TGTGCCAGCAGTTCGCCGACAGAAGGGGGGGGCGCGGAGACCCAGTACTTC. Translated, it gives CASSSPTEGGGAETQYF.

This clone was found many times. This chain links TRBV9 with TRBJ2-1; perhaps TRBD1 as D (8 bases). CDR3 length: 22 amino acids. Looked up from germline, CDR1 is SGDLS and CDR2 is YYNGEE. Trimming shortened V by 1 base and J by 0 bases, and 29 bases separated the two germline ends. The CDR3 DNA sequence: TGTGCCAGCAGCGTAACAGGGGGGGTTCCCTTTACCCTCATGAGCTCCTACAATGAGCAGTTCTTC. This codes for CASSVTGGVPFTLMSSYNEQFF.

J is TRBJ1-2 and V is TRBV9; D ambiguous. V lost 0 bases and J 6 bases, leaving 12 bases between the germline ends. The length of the CDR3 is 14 residues. Germline V lookup: CDR1 SGDLS, CDR2 YYNGEE. The DNA for the CDR3 is TGTGCCAGCAGCGTAGCGGGTTATTACGATGGCTACACCTTC. This sequence encodes CASSVAGYYDGYTF.

This clone was detected once. This sequence joins TRBV6-6 and TRBJ1-6; D is possibly TRBD1 (5 bases). The CDR3 has 18 residues. With 5 bases removed from V and 7 bases from J, the gap between germline ends came to 24 bases. CDR1 and CDR2 (germline): MNHNY, SVGAGI (reference sequence). The CDR3 is CASSHRQGSRFRNSPLHF. In DNA, the CDR3 is TGTGCCAGCAGTCACCGGCAGGGTAGCCGTTTTCGCAATTCACCCCTCCACTTT.

The chain has TRBV5-1 and TRBJ2-3, with D perhaps matching TRBD1 (6 bases). V lost 3 bases to trimming and J lost 0 bases, with 14 bases between them. Germline V lookup: CDR1 SGHRS, CDR2 YFSETQ. The CDR3 has 16 residues. The CDR3 region is CASSSGHRSSTDTQYF. The CDR3 DNA sequence: TGCGCCAGCAGCTCGGGACACCGATCTAGCACAGATACGCAGTATTTT. The variable domain in full, completed from reference TRBV5-1 and TRBJ2-3, reads KAGVTQTPRYLIKTRGQQVTLSCSPISGHRSVSWYQQTPGQGLQFLFEYFSETQRNKGNFPGRFSGRQFSNSRSEMNVSTLELGDSALYLCASSSGHRSSTDTQYFGPGTRLTVL.

The chain couples TRBV7-9 to TRBJ1-6; 12 bases match TRBD1. After removal of 1 base from V and 8 bases from J, the junction contained 12 bases not matched to a gene. The CDR3 contains 19 residues. Looked up from germline, CDR1 is SEHNR and CDR2 is FQNEAQ (reference sequence). The CDR3 DNA reads as TGTGCCAGCAGCTTAGAGGTCTGGGACAGGGGGCGCCTGGATTCACCCCTCCACTTT. Translation gives CASSLEVWDRGRLDSPLHF.

The genes are TRBV10-1 and TRBJ2-1; D unresolved. Germline CDR1 WNHNN, CDR2 SYGVQD (reference sequence). Trimming left V 4 bases short and J 4 bases short, with 8 bases between. The CDR3 loop spans 13 amino acids. The CDR3 sequence is CASSAQTYNEQFF. As DNA, the CDR3 is TGCGCCAGCAGTGCTCAGACTTACAATGAGCAGTTCTTC.

The V gene is TRBV6-2 or TRBV6-3, the J gene TRBJ2-7; D may be TRBD1 (6 bases). CDR3 size: 12 residues. V lost 6 bases and J lost 5, with 11 bases in between. Looked up from germline, CDR1 is MNHEY and CDR2 is SVGEGT. CDR3 loop: CASSRQDHEQYF. The CDR3 DNA follows: TGTGCCAGCAGCCGACAGGATCACGAGCAGTACTTC.

V is TRBV9 and J is TRBJ1-1, with TRBD1 as a possible D gene (6 bases). V lost 3 bases to trimming and J lost 3 bases, with 12 bases between them. Germline V gives CDR1 SGDLS, CDR2 YYNGEE. CDR3 size: 14 residues. The CDR3 DNA is TGTGCCAGCAGCGCCAGGGGAGACGACACTGAAGCTTTCTTT. Translating gives CASSARGDDTEAFF.

The sample holds a few counts of this clone. The CDR3 DNA reads as TGCGCCAGCAGCACTCGGGGGGCGTCTAACTATGGCTACACCTTC. Its translation: CASSTRGASNYGYTF. This chain connects TRBV4-3 to TRBJ1-2; D might be TRBD1 (6 bases). Germline CDR1 reads LGHNA; CDR2 reads YSLEER. The V end was cut by 5 bases, the J end by 0 bases, with 13 bases between. This CDR3 is built from 15 residues.

The chain has TRBV10-3 and TRBJ2-7; TRBD1 agrees at 7 bases. CDR1 ENHRY and CDR2 SYGVKD come from the germline V gene. This CDR3 comprises 14 residues. V gave up 6 bases and J gave up 3 bases; unmatched junction bases: 8. The CDR3 here is CAISPGQKGYEQYF. The DNA of the CDR3 is TGTGCCATCAGCCCGGGACAGAAGGGCTACGAGCAGTACTTC.

The chain couples TRBV29-1 to TRBJ2-7, with D possibly being TRBD2 (5 bases). Trimming took 4 bases from V and 3 from J, leaving 13 bases between them. This CDR3 has 13 residues. Germline CDR1 reads SQVTM; CDR2 reads ANQGSEA. The CDR3 DNA reads TGCAGCGTTGTAACGGGGAGACGCTACGAGCAGTACTTC. This codes for CSVVTGRRYEQYF.

V gene TRBV7-3 combines with J gene TRBJ1-1; no clear D gene. Trimming left V 5 bases short and J 3 bases short, with 13 bases between. Per germline, CDR1 SGHTA and CDR2 FQGTGA. This CDR3 has 14 residues. CDR3 region: CASSPSVRDTEAFF. CDR3 DNA sequence: TGTGCCAGCAGCCCCTCCGTCCGGGACACTGAAGCTTTCTTT.

This clone was seen more than once but under ten times. This sequence joins TRBV14 and TRBJ1-6; no clear D. Germline CDR1 is SGHDN and CDR2 is FVKESK. With 3 bases removed from V and 4 bases from J, the gap between germline ends came to 13 bases. The CDR3 has 16 amino acids. The DNA of the CDR3 is TGTGCCAGCAGCCAGTCCGTGGAGGTGTATAATTCACCCCTCCACTTT. Protein: CASSQSVEVYNSPLHF.

The chain links TRBV5-1 to TRBJ1-6; D may be TRBD1 (5 bases). Per germline, CDR1 SGHRS and CDR2 YFSETQ. V dropped 7 bases and J dropped 6 bases, with 14 bases sitting between them. The CDR3 covers 14 residues. The CDR3 here is CASGAGTVNSPLHF. The CDR3 bases are TGCGCCAGCGGGGCAGGAACCGTTAATTCACCCCTCCACTTT.